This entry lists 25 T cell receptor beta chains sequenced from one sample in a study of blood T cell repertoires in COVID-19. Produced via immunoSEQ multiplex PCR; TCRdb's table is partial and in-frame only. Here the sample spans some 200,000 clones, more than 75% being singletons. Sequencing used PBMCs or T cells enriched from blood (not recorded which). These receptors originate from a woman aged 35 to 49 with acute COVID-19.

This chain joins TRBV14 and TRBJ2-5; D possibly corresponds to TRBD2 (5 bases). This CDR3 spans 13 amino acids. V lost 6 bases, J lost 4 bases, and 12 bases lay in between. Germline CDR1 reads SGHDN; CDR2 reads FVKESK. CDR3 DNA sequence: TGTGCCAGCAGTAAAAGAGAGGGAGAGACCCAGTACTTC. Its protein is CASSKREGETQYF.

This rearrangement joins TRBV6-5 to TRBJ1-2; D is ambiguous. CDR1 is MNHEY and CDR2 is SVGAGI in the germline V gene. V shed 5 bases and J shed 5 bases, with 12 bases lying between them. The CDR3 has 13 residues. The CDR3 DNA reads TGTGCCAGCAGTCCCGACGGAGTATATGGCTACACCTTC. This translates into CASSPDGVYGYTF.

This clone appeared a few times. DNA of the CDR3: TGTGCCATCAGTGCGTTACAGGGGGCCGGTGCTGGAAACACCATATATTTT. It encodes CAISALQGAGAGNTIYF. This rearrangement joins TRBV10-3 to TRBJ1-3, with 9 bases fitting TRBD1. The CDR3 has 17 amino acids. Germline CDR1 is ENHRY and CDR2 is SYGVKD. Losses at the gene ends were 4 bases for V and 2 bases for J; bases not matched to a gene: 9.

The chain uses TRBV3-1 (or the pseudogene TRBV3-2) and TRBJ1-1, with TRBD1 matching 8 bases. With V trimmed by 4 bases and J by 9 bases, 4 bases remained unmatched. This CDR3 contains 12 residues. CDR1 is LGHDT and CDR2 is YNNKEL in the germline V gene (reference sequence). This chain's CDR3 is CASSRGQGKAFF. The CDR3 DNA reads TGTGCCAGCAGCCGTGGACAGGGTAAAGCTTTCTTT.

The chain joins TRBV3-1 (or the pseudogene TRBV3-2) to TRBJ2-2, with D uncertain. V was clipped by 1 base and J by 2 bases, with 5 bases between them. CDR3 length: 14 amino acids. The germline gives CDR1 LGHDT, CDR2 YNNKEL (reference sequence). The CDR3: CASSQGGNTGELFF. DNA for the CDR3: TGTGCCAGCAGCCAAGGAGGAAACACCGGGGAGCTGTTTTTT.

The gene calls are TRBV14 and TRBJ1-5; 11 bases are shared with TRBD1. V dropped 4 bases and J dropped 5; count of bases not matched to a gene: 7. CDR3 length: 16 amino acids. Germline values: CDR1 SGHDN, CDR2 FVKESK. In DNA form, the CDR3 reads TGTGCCAGCAGCCGCGGCGGGACAGGGGGACATCAGCCCCAGCATTTT. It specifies CASSRGGTGGHQPQHF.

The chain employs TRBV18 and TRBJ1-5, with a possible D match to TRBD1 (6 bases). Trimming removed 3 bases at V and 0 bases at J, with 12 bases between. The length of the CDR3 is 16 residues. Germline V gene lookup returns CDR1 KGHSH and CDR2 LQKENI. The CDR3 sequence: CASSPPGQNSNQPQHF. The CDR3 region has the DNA TGTGCCAGCTCACCCCCGGGACAAAATAGCAATCAGCCCCAGCATTTT. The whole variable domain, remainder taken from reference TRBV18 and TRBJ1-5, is NAGVMQNPRHLVRRRGQEARLRCSPMKGHSHVYWYRQLPEEGLKFMVYLQKENIIDESGMPKERFSAEFPKEGPSILRIQQVVRGDSAAYFCASSPPGQNSNQPQHFGDGTRLSIL.

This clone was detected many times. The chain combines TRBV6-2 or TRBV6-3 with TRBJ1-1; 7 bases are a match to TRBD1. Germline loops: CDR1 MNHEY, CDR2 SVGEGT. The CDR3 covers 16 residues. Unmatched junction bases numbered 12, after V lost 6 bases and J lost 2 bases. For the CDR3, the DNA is TGTGCCAGCAGCATACAGGGGCCGGACGGAAACACTGAAGCTTTCTTT. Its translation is CASSIQGPDGNTEAFF.

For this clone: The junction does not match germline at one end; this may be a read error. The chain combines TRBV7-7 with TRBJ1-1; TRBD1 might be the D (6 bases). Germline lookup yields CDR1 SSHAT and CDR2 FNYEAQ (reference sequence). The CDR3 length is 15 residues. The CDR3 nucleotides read TGTGCTAGCAGCCCCGATGGACAGATGAACACTGAAGCTTTCTTT. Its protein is CASSPDGQMNTEAFF.

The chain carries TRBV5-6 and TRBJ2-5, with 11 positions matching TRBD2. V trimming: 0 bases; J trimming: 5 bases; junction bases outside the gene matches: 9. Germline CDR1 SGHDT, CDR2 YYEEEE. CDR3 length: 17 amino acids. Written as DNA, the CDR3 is TGTGCCAGCAGCTTGGGGCTAGCGGGGGGCCTAAGGGAGACCCAGTACTTC. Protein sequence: CASSLGLAGGLRETQYF.

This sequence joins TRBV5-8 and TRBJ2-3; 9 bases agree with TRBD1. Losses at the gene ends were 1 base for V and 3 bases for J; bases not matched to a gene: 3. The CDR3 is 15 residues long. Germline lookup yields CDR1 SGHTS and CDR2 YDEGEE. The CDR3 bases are TGTGCCAGCAGCTTGAGGGGGACAGGGACAGATACGCAGTATTTT. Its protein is CASSLRGTGTDTQYF.

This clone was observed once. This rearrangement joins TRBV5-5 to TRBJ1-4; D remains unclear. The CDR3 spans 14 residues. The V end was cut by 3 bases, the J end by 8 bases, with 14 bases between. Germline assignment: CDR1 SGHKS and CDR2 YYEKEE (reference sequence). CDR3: CASSSPRFGEKLFF. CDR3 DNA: TGTGCCAGCAGCTCCCCTCGATTCGGGGAAAAACTGTTTTTT.

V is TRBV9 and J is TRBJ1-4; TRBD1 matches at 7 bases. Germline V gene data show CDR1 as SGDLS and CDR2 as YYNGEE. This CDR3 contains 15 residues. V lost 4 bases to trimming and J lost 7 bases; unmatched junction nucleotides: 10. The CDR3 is CASSTRQGQREKLFF. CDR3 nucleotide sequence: TGTGCCAGCAGCACCCGACAGGGTCAACGTGAAAAACTGTTTTTT.

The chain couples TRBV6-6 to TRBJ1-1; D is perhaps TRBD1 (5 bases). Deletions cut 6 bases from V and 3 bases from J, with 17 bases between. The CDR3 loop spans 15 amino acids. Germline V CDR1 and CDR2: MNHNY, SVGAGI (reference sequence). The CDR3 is CASRFGRVGDTEAFF. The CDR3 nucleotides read TGTGCCAGCAGGTTCGGCAGGGTTGGAGACACTGAAGCTTTCTTT.

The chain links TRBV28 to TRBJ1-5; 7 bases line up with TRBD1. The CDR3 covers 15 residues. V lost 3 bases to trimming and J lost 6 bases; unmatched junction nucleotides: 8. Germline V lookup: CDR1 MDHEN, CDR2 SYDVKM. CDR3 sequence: CASSFGGTVSQPQHF. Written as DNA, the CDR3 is TGTGCCAGCAGTTTTGGGGGGACAGTGAGTCAGCCCCAGCATTTT.

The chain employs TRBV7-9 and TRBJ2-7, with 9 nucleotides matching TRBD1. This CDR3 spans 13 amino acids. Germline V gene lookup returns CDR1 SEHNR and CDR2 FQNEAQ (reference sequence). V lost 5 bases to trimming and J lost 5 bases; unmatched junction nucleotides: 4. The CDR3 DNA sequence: TGTGCCAGCAGCGGACAGGGGACCCACGAGCAGTACTTC. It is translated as CASSGQGTHEQYF.

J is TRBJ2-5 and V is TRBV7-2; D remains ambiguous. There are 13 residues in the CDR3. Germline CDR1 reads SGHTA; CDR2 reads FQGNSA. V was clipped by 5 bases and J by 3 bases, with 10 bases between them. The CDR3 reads CASSRVFEETQYF. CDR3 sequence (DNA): TGTGCCAGCAGCCGAGTTTTTGAAGAGACCCAGTACTTC.

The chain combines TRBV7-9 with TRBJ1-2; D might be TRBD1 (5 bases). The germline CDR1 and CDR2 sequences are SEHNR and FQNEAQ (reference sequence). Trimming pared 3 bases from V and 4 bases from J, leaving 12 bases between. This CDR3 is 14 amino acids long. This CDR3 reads CASSLDTRIYGYTF. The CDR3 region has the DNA TGTGCCAGCAGCTTGGACACCCGAATCTATGGCTACACCTTC.

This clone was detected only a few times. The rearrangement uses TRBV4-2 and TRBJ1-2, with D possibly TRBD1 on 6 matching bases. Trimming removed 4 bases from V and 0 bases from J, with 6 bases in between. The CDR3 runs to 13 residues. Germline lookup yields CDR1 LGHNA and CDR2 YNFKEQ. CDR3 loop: CASSPGANYGYTF. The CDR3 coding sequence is TGTGCCAGCAGCCCAGGGGCTAACTATGGCTACACCTTC.

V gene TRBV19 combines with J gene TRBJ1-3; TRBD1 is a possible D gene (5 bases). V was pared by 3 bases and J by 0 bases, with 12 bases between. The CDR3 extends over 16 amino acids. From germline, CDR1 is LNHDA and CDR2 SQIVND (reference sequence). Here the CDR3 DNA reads TGTGCCAGTAGTATCCCCGGGGGAAGCTCTGGAAACACCATATATTTT. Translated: CASSIPGGSSGNTIYF. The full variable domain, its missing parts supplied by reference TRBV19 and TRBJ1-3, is DGGITQSPKYLFRKEGQNVTLSCEQNLNHDAMYWYRQDPGQGLRLIYYSQIVNDFQKGDIAEGYSVSREKKESFPLTVTSAQKNPTAFYLCASSIPGGSSGNTIYFGEGSWLTVV.

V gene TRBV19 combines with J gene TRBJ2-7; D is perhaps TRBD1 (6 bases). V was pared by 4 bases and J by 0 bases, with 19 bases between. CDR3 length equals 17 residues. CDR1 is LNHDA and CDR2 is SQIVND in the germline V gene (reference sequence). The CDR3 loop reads CASSTRTALDISYEQYF. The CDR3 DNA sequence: TGTGCCAGTAGTACCCGGACAGCCCTAGACATCTCCTACGAGCAGTACTTC.

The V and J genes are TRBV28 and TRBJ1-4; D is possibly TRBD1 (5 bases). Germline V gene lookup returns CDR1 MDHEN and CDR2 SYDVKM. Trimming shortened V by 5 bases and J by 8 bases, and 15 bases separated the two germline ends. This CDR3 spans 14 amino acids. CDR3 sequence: CASSGGGKREKLFF. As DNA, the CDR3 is TGTGCCAGCAGTGGGGGGGGAAAACGCGAAAAACTGTTTTTT.

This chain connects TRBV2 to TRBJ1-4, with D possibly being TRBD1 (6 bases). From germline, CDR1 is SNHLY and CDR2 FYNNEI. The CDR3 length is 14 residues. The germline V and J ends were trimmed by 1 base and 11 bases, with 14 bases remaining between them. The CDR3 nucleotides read TGTGCCAGCAGTGAAGGAACAGGGACGGAGAAACTGTTTTTT. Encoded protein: CASSEGTGTEKLFF.

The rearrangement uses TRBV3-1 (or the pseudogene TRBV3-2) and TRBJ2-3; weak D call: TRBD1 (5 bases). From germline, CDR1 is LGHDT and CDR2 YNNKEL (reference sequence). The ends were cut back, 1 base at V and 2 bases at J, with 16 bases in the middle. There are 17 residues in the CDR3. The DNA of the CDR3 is TGTGCCAGCAGCCAAGTCCCCCGTGGGGCCTACACAGATACGCAGTATTTT. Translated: CASSQVPRGAYTDTQYF.

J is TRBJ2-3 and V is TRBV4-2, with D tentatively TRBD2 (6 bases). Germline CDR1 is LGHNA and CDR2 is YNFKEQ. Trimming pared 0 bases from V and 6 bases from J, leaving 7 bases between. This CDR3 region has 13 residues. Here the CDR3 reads CASSQDRGDTQYF. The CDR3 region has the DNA TGTGCCAGCAGCCAAGACCGGGGGGATACGCAGTATTTT.